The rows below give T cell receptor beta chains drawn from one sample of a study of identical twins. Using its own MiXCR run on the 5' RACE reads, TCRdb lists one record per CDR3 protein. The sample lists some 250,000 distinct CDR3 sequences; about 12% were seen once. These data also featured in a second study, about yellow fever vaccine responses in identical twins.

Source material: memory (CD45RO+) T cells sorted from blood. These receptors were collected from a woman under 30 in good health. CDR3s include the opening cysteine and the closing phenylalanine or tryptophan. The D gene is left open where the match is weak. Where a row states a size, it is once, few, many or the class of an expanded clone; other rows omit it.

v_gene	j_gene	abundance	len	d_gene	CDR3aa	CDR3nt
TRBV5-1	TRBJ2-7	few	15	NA	CASSWAASVAYEQYF	TGCGCCAGCAGCTGGGCTGCTAGCGTCGCCTACGAGCAGTACTTC
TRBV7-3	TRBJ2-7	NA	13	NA	CASSPGPNYEQYF	TGTGCCAGCAGCCCGGGACCGAACTACGAGCAGTACTTC
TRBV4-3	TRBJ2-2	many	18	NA	CASSQDWKTTLYGGELFF	TGCGCCAGCAGCCAAGATTGGAAGACTACGCTTTATGGCGGGGAGCTGTTTTTT
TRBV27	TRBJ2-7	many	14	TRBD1	CASSGTGDSYEQYF	TGTGCCAGCAGCGGGACAGGGGACTCCTACGAGCAGTACTTC
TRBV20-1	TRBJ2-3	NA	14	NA	CSASLGSLADTQYF	TGCAGTGCTAGTCTCGGGAGCCTGGCAGATACGCAGTATTTT
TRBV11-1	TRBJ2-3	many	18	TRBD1	CASSLPGQGITSTDTQYF	TGTGCCAGCAGCCTACCGGGACAGGGAATAACTAGCACAGATACGCAGTATTTT
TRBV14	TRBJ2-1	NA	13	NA	CASSPQMYNEQFF	TGTGCCAGCAGCCCTCAAATGTACAATGAGCAGTTCTTC
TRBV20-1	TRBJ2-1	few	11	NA	CSARDLSSWFF	TGCAGTGCCAGGGATCTGAGCAGTTGGTTCTTC
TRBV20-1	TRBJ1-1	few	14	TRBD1	CSVPTTGLNTEAFF	TGCAGTGTTCCCACGACAGGGTTGAACACTGAAGCTTTCTTT
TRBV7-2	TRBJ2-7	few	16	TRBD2	CASSFVASGRSGEQYF	TGTGCCAGCAGCTTTGTCGCTAGCGGGAGATCTGGCGAGCAGTACTTC
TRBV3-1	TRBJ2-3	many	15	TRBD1	CASSLTTGRTDTQYF	TGTGCCAGCAGCCTAACGACAGGGCGAACAGATACGCAGTATTTT
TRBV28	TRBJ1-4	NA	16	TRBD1	CASSPTGTGLDEKLFF	TGTGCCAGCAGCCCAACCGGGACAGGGTTAGACGAAAAACTGTTTTTT
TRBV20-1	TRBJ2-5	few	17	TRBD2	CSARDPASGRGQETQYF	TGCAGTGCTAGAGATCCGGCTAGCGGGAGAGGACAAGAGACCCAGTACTTC
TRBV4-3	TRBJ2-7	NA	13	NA	CASSQEAGYEQYF	TGCGCCAGCAGCCAAGAGGCGGGTTACGAGCAGTACTTC
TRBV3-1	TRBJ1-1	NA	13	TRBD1	CASSYKQGTEAFF	TGTGCCAGCAGCTATAAACAGGGGACTGAAGCTTTCTTT
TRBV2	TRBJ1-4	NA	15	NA	CASSAEWGAGEKLFF	TGTGCCAGCAGCGCAGAATGGGGGGCAGGAGAAAAACTGTTTTTT
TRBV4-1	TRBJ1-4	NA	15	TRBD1	CASSSGGQGDEKLFF	TGCGCCAGCAGCTCAGGAGGACAGGGTGATGAAAAACTGTTTTTT
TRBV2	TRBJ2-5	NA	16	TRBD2	CASRGYSGGSQETQYF	TGTGCCAGCAGAGGTTATAGCGGGGGGTCCCAAGAGACCCAGTACTTC
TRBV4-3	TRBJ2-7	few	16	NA	CASSQEFPGLSYEQYF	TGCGCCAGCAGCCAAGAATTTCCGGGCCTCTCCTACGAGCAGTACTTC
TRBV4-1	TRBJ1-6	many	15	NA	CASSQDYRTELNLHF	TGCGCCAGCAGCCAGGACTACAGGACCGAGCTAAACCTCCACTTT
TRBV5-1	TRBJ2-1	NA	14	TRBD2	CASSLSGSTNEQFF	TGCGCCAGCAGCCTTAGCGGGAGTACCAATGAGCAGTTCTTC